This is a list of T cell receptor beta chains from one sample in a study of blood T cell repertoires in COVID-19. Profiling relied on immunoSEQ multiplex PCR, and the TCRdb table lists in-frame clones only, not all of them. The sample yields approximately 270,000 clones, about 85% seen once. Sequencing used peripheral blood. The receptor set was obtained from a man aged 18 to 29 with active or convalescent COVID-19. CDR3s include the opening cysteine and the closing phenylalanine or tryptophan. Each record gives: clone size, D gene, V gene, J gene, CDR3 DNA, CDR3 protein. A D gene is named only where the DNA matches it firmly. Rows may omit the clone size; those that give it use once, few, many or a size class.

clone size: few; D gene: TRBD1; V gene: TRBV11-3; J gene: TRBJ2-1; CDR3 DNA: TGTGCCAGCAGCCCCGGGACAGACCACAGGAATGAGCAGTTCTTC; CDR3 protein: CASSPGTDHRNEQFF
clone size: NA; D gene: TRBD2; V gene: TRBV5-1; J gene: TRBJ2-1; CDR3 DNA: TGCGCCAGCAGCGGCATGGGGAGCGGGGGAAAATACAATGAGCAGTTCTTC; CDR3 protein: CASSGMGSGGKYNEQFF
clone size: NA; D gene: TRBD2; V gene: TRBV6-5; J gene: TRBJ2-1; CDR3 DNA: TGTGCCAGCAGTTACACACCGGGACTAGCGGCCAATGAGCAGTTCTTC; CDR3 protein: CASSYTPGLAANEQFF
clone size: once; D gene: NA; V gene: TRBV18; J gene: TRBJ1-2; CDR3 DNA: TGTGCCAGCTCAGCTACGCAGGAGGGGCTTGGCTACACCTTC; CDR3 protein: CASSATQEGLGYTF
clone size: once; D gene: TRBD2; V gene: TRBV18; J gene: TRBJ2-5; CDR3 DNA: TGTGCCAGCTCACTAACCTGGACTAGCGGGAATGGAGAGACCCAGTACTTC; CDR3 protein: CASSLTWTSGNGETQYF
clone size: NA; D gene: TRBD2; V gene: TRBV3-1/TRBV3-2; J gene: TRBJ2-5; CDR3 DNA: TGTGCCAGCAGCCAATCTACTAGCGGGCCACGTCAAGAGACCCAGTACTTC; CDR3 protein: CASSQSTSGPRQETQYF
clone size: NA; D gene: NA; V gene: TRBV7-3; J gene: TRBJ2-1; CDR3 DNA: TGTGCCAGCAGCTTATCGAGGGCAGGTGATAACAATGAGCAGTTCTTC; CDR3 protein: CASSLSRAGDNNEQFF
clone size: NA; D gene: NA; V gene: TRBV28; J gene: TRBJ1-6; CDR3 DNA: TGTGCCACCTACAGCTTGGACAGCCTCCACTTT; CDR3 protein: CATYSLDSLHF
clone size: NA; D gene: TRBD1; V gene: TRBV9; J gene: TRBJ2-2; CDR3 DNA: TGTGCCAGCAGCCCCAGGACAGGGCCCACCGGGGAGCTGTTTTTT; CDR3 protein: CASSPRTGPTGELFF
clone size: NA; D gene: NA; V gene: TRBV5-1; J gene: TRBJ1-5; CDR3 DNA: TGCGCCAGCAGCAGCGAAGGGGGGGGACAGCCCCAGCATTTT; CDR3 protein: CASSSEGGGQPQHF
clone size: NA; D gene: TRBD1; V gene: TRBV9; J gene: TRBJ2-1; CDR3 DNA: TGTGCCAGCAGCCCGACGACAGGGACCTACAATGAGCAGTTCTTC; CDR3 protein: CASSPTTGTYNEQFF
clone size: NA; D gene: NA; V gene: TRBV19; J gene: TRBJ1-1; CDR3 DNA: TGTGCCAGTAGTCTCCTAGGGAACACTGAAGCTTTCTTT; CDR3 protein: CASSLLGNTEAFF
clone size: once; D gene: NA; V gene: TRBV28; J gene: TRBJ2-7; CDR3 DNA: TGTGCCAGCAGTTTCCAGGGACTCGAGCAGTACTTC; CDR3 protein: CASSFQGLEQYF
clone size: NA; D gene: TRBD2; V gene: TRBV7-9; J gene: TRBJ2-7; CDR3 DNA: TGTGCCAGCAGCGAAGCGGGGAGCTCCTACGAGCAGTACTTC; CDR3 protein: CASSEAGSSYEQYF
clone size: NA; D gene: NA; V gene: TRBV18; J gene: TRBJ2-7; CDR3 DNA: TGTGCCAGCTCACCACAAATGGAGGGTCACGAGCAGTACTTC; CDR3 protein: CASSPQMEGHEQYF
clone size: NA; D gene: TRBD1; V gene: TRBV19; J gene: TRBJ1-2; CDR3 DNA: TGTGCCAGTAGTATACAGGGGGGCTATGGCTACACCTTC; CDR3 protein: CASSIQGGYGYTF
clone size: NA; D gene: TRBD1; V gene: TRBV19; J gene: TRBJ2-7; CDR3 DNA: TGTGCCAGTAGTACGTCATCACAGGGGCCCCCCCAGTACTTC; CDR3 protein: CASSTSSQGPPQYF
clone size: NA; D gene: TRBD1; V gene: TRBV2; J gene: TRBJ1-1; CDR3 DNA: TGTGCCAGCAGTGATCCAGGGGGGCTGAACACTGAAGCTTTCTTT; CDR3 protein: CASSDPGGLNTEAFF